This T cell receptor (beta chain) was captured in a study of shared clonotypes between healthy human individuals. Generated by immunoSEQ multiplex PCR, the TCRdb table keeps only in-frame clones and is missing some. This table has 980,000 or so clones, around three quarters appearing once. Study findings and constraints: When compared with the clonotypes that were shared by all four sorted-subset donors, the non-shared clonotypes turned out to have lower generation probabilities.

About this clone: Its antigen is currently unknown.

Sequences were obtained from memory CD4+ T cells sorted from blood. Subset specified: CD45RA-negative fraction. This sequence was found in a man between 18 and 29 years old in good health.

This chain's CDR3 is CSVEPLAGDEQYF. CDR3 coding DNA: TGCAGCGTTGAACCCCTAGCGGGAGACGAGCAGTACTTC. V gene TRBV29-1 combines with J gene TRBJ2-7, with TRBD2 matching 10 bases. The CDR3 loop spans 13 amino acids. Germline loops: CDR1 SQVTM, CDR2 ANQGSEA. Unmatched junction bases numbered 3, after V lost 2 bases and J lost 5 bases.